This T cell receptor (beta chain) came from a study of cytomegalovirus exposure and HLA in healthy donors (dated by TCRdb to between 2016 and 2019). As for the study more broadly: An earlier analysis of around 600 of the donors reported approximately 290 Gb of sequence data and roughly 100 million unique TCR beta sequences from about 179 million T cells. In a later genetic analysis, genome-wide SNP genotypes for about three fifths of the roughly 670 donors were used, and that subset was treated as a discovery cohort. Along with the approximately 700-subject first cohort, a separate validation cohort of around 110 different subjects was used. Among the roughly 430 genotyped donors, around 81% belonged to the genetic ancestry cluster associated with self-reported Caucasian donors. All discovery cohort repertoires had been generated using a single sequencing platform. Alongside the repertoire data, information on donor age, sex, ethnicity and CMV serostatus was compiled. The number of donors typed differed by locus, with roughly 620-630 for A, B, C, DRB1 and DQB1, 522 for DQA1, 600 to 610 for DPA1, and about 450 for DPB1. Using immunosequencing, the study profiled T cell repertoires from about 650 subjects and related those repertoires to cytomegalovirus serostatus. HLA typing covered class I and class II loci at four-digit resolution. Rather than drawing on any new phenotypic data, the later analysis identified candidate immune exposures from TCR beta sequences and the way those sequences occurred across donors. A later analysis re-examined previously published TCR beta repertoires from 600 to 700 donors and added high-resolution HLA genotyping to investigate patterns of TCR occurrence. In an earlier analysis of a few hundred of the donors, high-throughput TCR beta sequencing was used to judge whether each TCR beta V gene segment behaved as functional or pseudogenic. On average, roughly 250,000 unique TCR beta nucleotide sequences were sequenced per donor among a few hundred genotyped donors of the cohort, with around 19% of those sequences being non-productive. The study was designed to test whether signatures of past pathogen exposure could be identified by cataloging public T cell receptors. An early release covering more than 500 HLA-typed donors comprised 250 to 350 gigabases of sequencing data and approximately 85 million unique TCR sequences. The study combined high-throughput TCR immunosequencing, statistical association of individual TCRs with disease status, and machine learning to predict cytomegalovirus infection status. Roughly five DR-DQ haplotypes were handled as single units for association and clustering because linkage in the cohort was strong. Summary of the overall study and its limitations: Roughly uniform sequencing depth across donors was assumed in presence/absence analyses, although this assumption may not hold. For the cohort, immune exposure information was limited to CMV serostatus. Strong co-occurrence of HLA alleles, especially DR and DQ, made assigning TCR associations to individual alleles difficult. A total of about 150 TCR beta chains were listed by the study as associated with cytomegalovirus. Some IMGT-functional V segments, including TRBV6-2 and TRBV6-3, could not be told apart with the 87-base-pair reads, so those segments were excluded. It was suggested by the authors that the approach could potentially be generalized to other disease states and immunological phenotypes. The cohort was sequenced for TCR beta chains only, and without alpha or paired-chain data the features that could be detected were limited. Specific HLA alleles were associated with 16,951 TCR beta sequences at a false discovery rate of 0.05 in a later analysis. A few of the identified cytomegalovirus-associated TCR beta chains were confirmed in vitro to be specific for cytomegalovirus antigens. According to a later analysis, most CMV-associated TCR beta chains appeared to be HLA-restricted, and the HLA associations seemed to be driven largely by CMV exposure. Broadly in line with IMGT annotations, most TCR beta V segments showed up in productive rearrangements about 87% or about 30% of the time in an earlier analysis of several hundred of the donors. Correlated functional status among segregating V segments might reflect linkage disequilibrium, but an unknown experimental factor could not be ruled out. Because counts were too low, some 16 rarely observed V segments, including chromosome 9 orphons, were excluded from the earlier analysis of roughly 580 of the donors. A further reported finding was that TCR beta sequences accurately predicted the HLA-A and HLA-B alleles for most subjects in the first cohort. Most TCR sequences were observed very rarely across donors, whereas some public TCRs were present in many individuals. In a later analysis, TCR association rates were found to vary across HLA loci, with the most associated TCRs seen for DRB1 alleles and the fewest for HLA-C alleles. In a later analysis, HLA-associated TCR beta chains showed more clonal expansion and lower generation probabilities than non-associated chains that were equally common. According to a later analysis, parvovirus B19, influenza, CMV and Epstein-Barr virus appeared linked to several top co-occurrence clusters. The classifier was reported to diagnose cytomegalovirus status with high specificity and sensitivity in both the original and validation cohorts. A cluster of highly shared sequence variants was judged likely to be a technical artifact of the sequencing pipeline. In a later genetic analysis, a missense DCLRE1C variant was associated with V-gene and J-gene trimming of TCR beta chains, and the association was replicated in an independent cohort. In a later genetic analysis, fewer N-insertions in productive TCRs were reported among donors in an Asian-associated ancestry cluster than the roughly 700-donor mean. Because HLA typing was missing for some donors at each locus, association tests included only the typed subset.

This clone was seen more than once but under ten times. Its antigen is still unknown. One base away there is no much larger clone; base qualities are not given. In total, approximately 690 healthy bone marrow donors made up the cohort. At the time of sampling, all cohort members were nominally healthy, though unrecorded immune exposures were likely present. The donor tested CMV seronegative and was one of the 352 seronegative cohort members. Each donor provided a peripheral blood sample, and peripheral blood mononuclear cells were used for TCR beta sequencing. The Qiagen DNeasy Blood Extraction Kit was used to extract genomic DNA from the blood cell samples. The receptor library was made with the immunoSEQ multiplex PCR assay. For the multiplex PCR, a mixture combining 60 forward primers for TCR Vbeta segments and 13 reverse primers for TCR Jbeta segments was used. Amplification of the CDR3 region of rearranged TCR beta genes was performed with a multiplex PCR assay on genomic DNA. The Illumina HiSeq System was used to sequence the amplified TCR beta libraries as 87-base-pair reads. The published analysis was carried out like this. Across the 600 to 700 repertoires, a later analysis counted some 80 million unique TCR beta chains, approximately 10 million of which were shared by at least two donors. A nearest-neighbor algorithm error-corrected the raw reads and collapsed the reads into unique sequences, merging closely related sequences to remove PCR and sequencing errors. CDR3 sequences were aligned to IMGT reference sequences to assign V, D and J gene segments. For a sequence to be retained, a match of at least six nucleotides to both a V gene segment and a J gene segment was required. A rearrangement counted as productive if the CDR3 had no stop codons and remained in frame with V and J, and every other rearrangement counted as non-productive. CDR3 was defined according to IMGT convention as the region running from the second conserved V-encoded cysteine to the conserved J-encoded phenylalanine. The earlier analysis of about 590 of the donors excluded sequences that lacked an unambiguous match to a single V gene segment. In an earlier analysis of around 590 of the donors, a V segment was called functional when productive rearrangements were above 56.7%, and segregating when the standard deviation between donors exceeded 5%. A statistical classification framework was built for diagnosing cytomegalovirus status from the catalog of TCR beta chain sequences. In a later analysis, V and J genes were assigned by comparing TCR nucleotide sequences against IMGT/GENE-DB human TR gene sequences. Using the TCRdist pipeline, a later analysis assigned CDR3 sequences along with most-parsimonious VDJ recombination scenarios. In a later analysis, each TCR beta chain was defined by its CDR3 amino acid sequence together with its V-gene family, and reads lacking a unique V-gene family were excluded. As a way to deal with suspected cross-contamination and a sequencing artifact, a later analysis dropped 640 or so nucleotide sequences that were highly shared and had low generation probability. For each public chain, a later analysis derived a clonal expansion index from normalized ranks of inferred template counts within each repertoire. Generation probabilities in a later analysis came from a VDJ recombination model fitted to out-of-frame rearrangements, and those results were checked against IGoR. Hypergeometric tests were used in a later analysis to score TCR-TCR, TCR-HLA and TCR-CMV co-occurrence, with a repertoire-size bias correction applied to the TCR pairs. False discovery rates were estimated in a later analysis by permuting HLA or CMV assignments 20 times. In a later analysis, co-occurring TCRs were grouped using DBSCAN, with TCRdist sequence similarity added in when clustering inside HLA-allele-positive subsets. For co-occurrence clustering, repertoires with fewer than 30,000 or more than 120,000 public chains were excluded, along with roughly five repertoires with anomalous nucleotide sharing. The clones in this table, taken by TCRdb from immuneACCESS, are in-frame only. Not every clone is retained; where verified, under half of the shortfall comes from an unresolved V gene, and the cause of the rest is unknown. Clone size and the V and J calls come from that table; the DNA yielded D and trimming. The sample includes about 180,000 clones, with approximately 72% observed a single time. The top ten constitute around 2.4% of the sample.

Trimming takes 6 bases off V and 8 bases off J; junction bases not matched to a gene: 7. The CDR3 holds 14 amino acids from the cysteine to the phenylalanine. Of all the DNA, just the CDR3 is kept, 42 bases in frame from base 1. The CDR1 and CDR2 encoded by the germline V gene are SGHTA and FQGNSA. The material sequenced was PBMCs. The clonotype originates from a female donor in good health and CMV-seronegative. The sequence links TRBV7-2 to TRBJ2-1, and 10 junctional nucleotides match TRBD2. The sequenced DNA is TGTGCCAGCAGACAAGCGGGAGGGCCCGATGAGCAGTTCTTC. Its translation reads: CASRQAGGPDEQFF.